A single sample is the source of the 13 T cell receptor beta chains below, sequenced in a study of T cell responses to AZD1222 COVID-19 vaccine. Using immunoSEQ multiplex PCR, the repertoire was profiled, and TCRdb retains in-frame clones only, with some absent. The repertoire holds about 170,000 clones, with just over 90% as singletons. The input for sequencing was peripheral blood, taken on day 0 of AZD1222 vaccination. Source of these receptors: an adult in good health.

This rearrangement joins TRBV3-1 (or the pseudogene TRBV3-2) to TRBJ2-5; TRBD2 aligns across 7 bases. The CDR3 covers 14 residues. Looked up from germline, CDR1 is LGHDT and CDR2 is YNNKEL (reference sequence). V lost 3 bases, J lost 3 bases, and 4 bases stayed unmatched. The CDR3 region is CASSHREGKETQYF. The CDR3 DNA sequence: TGTGCCAGCAGCCACAGGGAGGGAAAAGAGACCCAGTACTTC.

The V gene is TRBV2, the J gene TRBJ2-4; D ambiguous. Trimming removed 6 bases from V and 1 base from J, with 19 bases in between. CDR3 size: 17 residues. Looked up from germline, CDR1 is SNHLY and CDR2 is FYNNEI. The CDR3 here is CASSPAPGSRAKNIQYF. In DNA form, the CDR3 reads TGTGCCAGCAGCCCGGCCCCGGGCAGCAGGGCCAAAAACATTCAGTACTTC.

This rearrangement joins TRBV11-2 to TRBJ1-6, with D possibly TRBD1 on 5 matching bases. The CDR3 is made up of 15 amino acids. Deletions cut 1 base from V and 12 bases from J, with 16 bases between. Germline values: CDR1 SGHAT, CDR2 FQNNGV. This chain's CDR3 is CASSLAREIVRPLHF. CDR3 nucleotides: TGTGCCAGCAGCTTAGCCAGGGAAATTGTCAGACCCCTCCACTTT.

The table lists this clone with a count of one. V gene TRBV3-1 (or the pseudogene TRBV3-2) combines with J gene TRBJ2-7; 8 bases match TRBD1. The V segment lost 3 bases and the J segment 4 bases; nucleotides outside the gene matches: 5. Germline CDR1 is LGHDT and CDR2 is YNNKEL (reference sequence). The CDR3 extends over 14 amino acids. The CDR3 nucleotides read TGTGCCAGCAGCCAGCCTGGGGACAGGTACGAGCAGTACTTC. Translation: CASSQPGDRYEQYF.

This clone occurred a few times. The chain employs TRBV19 and TRBJ1-2, with 10 bases fitting TRBD1. CDR1 and CDR2 from the germline V gene are LNHDA and SQIVND (reference sequence). V gave up 7 bases and J gave up 2 bases; unmatched junction bases: 10. The CDR3 runs 16 residues. This CDR3 is CASTPGQGPSNYGYTF. The CDR3 nucleotides are TGTGCCAGTACCCCGGGACAGGGGCCATCAAACTATGGCTACACCTTC.

V and J are TRBV5-1 and TRBJ2-7; tentative D call: TRBD1 (6 bases). Trimming pared 7 bases from V and 1 base from J, leaving 15 bases between. Germline V gene sequence: CDR1 SGHRS, CDR2 YFSETQ. The CDR3 is 14 residues long. CDR3: CASQAGVLSYEQYF. As DNA, the CDR3 is TGCGCCAGCCAGGCAGGGGTACTTTCCTACGAGCAGTACTTC.

V and J are TRBV6-5 and TRBJ1-4; D call uncertain. Trimming left V 6 bases short and J 5 bases short, with 4 bases between. This CDR3 spans 11 amino acids. From germline, CDR1 is MNHEY and CDR2 SVGAGI. CDR3 sequence: CASRRNEKLFF. The CDR3 nucleotides read TGTGCCAGCAGACGGAATGAAAAACTGTTTTTT.

The table lists this clone with a count of one. This chain uses TRBV5-1 with TRBJ2-7; D gene unclear. V was cut by 5 bases and J by 2 bases, with 11 bases left in between. Germline assignment: CDR1 SGHRS and CDR2 YFSETQ. This CDR3 comprises 13 residues. CDR3 in DNA: TGCGCCAGCAGAAGGGATAGCACCTACGAGCAGTACTTC. Its protein is CASRRDSTYEQYF. Complete variable domain (other parts from reference TRBV5-1 and TRBJ2-7): KAGVTQTPRYLIKTRGQQVTLSCSPISGHRSVSWYQQTPGQGLQFLFEYFSETQRNKGNFPGRFSGRQFSNSRSEMNVSTLELGDSALYLCASRRDSTYEQYFGPGTRLTVT.

This rearrangement joins TRBV27 to TRBJ1-5; no clear D. CDR3 length: 13 amino acids. CDR1 and CDR2 (germline): MNHEY, SMNVEV (reference sequence). Trimming stripped 3 bases from V and 5 bases from J, with 8 bases between. The CDR3 region is CASSFRTDQPQHF. CDR3 nucleotides: TGTGCCAGCAGTTTTCGGACGGATCAGCCCCAGCATTTT.

This chain joins TRBV2 and TRBJ2-5; D might be TRBD2 (7 bases). Germline CDR1 is SNHLY and CDR2 is FYNNEI. V was cut by 1 base and J by 4 bases, with 13 bases left in between. The CDR3 has 15 residues. DNA of the CDR3: TGTGCCAGCAGTGAAGATCAGGGGAGGGGAGAGACCCAGTACTTC. This sequence encodes CASSEDQGRGETQYF. Complete variable domain (other parts from reference TRBV2 and TRBJ2-5): EPEVTQTPSHQVTQMGQEVILRCVPISNHLYFYWYRQILGQKVEFLVSFYNNEISEKSEIFDDQFSVERPDGSNFTLKIRSTKLEDSAMYFCASSEDQGRGETQYFGPGTRLLVL.

The genes are TRBV19 and TRBJ2-7; D ambiguous. V was cut by 5 bases and J by 6 bases, with 8 bases left in between. The germline V gene has CDR1 LNHDA and CDR2 SQIVND (reference sequence). This CDR3 spans 11 amino acids. This chain's CDR3 is CASSGYGEQYF. DNA of the CDR3: TGTGCCAGTAGTGGGTACGGCGAGCAGTACTTC.

The chain carries TRBV29-1 and TRBJ2-1; 15 bases fit TRBD2. This CDR3 has 15 amino acids. The J segment lost 7 bases and the V segment lost 6 bases, leaving 7 bases of the junction unmatched. The germline CDR1 and CDR2 sequences are SQVTM and ANQGSEA. The CDR3 DNA reads TGCAGCGTCGAACGGACTAGCGGGAGGGTTAATGAGCAGTTCTTC. Translation: CSVERTSGRVNEQFF.

The chain carries TRBV11-3 and TRBJ2-7, with 11 bases that match TRBD2. The CDR3 covers 14 residues. V shed 5 bases, J shed 3 bases, and the junction held 3 bases outside the gene matches. Germline assignment: CDR1 SGHNT and CDR2 YENEEA. The CDR3 sequence: CASSKTSGGYEQYF. The CDR3 DNA sequence: TGTGCCAGCAGCAAAACTAGCGGGGGCTACGAGCAGTACTTC.